This T cell receptor beta chain was observed in a study of PD-L1 blockade in urothelial cancer. About the research overall: Atezolizumab, begun by patients at some point between 2013 and 2014, was given at 1,200 mg intravenously every 3 weeks. Blood was evaluated 3 weeks (second dose) and 6 weeks after therapy began.

This clone has a handful of counts. The CDR3 runs 13 residues. Germline assignment: CDR1 SGHKS and CDR2 YYEKEE (reference sequence). Trimming left V 3 bases short and J 5 bases short, with 12 bases between. Each PCR received spiked synthetic TCR analog templates. Libraries were prepared by immunoSEQ multiplex PCR; TCRdb keeps only in-frame clonotypes and omits some of them. Of approximately 100,000 clones in the sample, roughly 88% are singletons; the top ten hold 2% to 2.5%. The chain combines TRBV5-5 with TRBJ2-7; a possible D gene is TRBD1 (6 bases). The receptor's source is a man in his forties or fifties with urothelial cancer. Here the sequenced sample was PBMCs, taken around atezolizumab (anti-PD-L1) treatment. DNA of the CDR3: TGTGCCAGCAGCTGGACCACAGGGCACGAGCAGTACTTC. It specifies CASSWTTGHEQYF.